These 23 T cell receptor beta chains were all obtained from the same sample, sequenced in a study of blood T cell repertoires in COVID-19. Method: immunoSEQ multiplex PCR; TCRdb's copy keeps in-frame clones and lacks some. Seen here are approximately 99,000 clones, 80% to 90% observed once, and the top ten hold 2.1%. The sample was peripheral blood. The receptors come from a man aged 50 to 60 with COVID-19, enrolled during active disease.

This clone was seen once. This rearrangement joins TRBV16 to TRBJ1-1; D is ambiguous. Germline CDR1 and CDR2: KGHSY and FQNENV. V gave up 7 bases and J gave up 7 bases, with 16 bases separating them. The CDR3 consists of 13 residues. The CDR3 nucleotides read TGTGCCAGCAACCAGTGGGGAGCGGGTGAAGCTTTCTTT. This encodes CASNQWGAGEAFF. Variable domain in full (rest from reference TRBV16 and TRBJ1-1): GEEVAQTPKHLVRGEGQKAKLYCAPIKGHSYVFWYQQVLKNEFKFLISFQNENVFDETGMPKERFSAKCLPNSPCSLEIQATKLEDSAVYFCASNQWGAGEAFFGQGTRLTVV.

The J gene is TRBJ1-5, the V gene TRBV7-2; D is unclear. Germline V lookup: CDR1 SGHTA, CDR2 FQGNSA. The germline V and J ends were trimmed by 7 bases and 6 bases, with 13 bases remaining between them. The CDR3 totals 13 residues. This CDR3 reads CASKEGGSQPQHF. CDR3 coding DNA: TGTGCCAGCAAAGAGGGTGGAAGTCAGCCCCAGCATTTT.

The gene calls are TRBV7-9 and TRBJ2-3; D gene ambiguous. Deletions cut 4 bases from V and 2 bases from J, with 10 bases between. Germline-derived CDR1 and CDR2 are SEHNR and FQNEAQ (reference sequence). The CDR3 has 14 residues. The DNA of the CDR3 is TGTGCCAGCAGCTCCGCGGTTCTCACAGATACGCAGTATTTT. The encoded protein is CASSSAVLTDTQYF.

This chain connects TRBV4-1 to TRBJ1-6; D gene uncertain. Germline CDR1 reads MGHRA; CDR2 reads YSYEKL. The ends were cut back, 1 base at V and 14 bases at J, with 18 bases in the middle. This CDR3 region has 15 residues. CDR3 in amino acids: CASSQGLLGGIALHF. CDR3 bases: TGCGCCAGCAGCCAAGGCCTACTTGGAGGGATCGCCCTCCACTTT.

The V and J genes are TRBV11-3 and TRBJ1-5, with D unresolved. V lost 1 base to trimming and J lost 6 bases, with 13 bases between them. The CDR3 has 15 amino acids. The germline CDR1 and CDR2 sequences are SGHNT and YENEEA. CDR3 loop: CASSLGCQAIQPQHF. The CDR3 region has the DNA TGTGCCAGCAGCTTAGGGTGCCAGGCCATTCAGCCCCAGCATTTT.

The genes are TRBV19 and TRBJ1-1, with 9 bases aligning to TRBD1. CDR1 and CDR2 (germline): LNHDA, SQIVND (reference sequence). This CDR3 has 14 residues. V lost 5 bases, J lost 7 bases, and 8 bases stayed unmatched. Here the CDR3 reads CASSPTPGQGEAFF. In DNA, the CDR3 is TGTGCCAGTAGTCCAACTCCGGGACAGGGTGAAGCTTTCTTT.

This sequence joins TRBV19 and TRBJ1-5; tentative D call: TRBD1 (5 bases). CDR1 and CDR2 from the germline V gene are LNHDA and SQIVND (reference sequence). V lost 2 bases and J lost 3, with 14 bases in between. The length of the CDR3 is 16 residues. The CDR3 spells CASSIFDSGYNQPQHF. The CDR3 coding sequence is TGTGCCAGTAGTATATTTGACAGTGGTTACAATCAGCCCCAGCATTTT.

This chain connects TRBV5-5 to TRBJ2-2, with D perhaps matching TRBD2 (6 bases). The V gene lost 3 bases and the J gene lost 8 bases, with 14 bases spanning the gap. The CDR3 runs to 14 residues. The germline CDR1 and CDR2 sequences are SGHKS and YYEKEE (reference sequence). The CDR3, as DNA: TGTGCCAGCAGCTGGAGCGGGCAGGGAGGGGAGCTGTTTTTT. Protein: CASSWSGQGGELFF.

V usage is TRBV6-6 and J usage is TRBJ2-3; possibly TRBD2 for D (7 bases). The CDR3 is made up of 13 amino acids. Trimming removed 9 bases from V and 4 bases from J, with 14 bases in between. The germline V gene has CDR1 MNHNY and CDR2 SVGAGI (reference sequence). For the CDR3, the DNA is TGTGCCAGTCCGCGGGGGCAGGCAGATACGCAGTATTTT. Its translation: CASPRGQADTQYF.

A few counts support this clone. CDR3 sequence (DNA): TGTGCCAGCAGCCAAGGCCGGGACAGGGCCCATGGCTACACCTTC. Its translation: CASSQGRDRAHGYTF. This chain connects TRBV4-2 to TRBJ1-2; the match to TRBD1 covers 9 bases. Germline CDR1 is LGHNA and CDR2 is YNFKEQ. The ends lost 1 base at V and 6 bases at J; junction bases unmatched: 6. The CDR3 has 15 residues.

The rearrangement uses TRBV9 and TRBJ1-1; tentative D call: TRBD1 (5 bases). The germline gives CDR1 SGDLS, CDR2 YYNGEE. This CDR3 region has 13 residues. Trimming shortened V by 0 bases and J by 4 bases, and 7 bases separated the two germline ends. CDR3 in amino acids: CASSVDDSTEAFF. CDR3 bases: TGTGCCAGCAGCGTAGACGACAGCACTGAAGCTTTCTTT.

This chain connects TRBV28 to TRBJ1-2; D is perhaps TRBD1 (5 bases). The CDR3 extends over 13 amino acids. Germline V CDR1 and CDR2: MDHEN, SYDVKM. V lost 4 bases and J lost 1, with 7 bases in between. The CDR3 loop is CASSWGDNYGYTF. The CDR3 DNA sequence: TGTGCCAGCAGTTGGGGGGATAACTATGGCTACACCTTC.

The chain is built from TRBV21-1 and TRBJ2-7; the D call TRBD2 from the table was never checked on the DNA. TRBV21-1 is labeled a pseudogene. The CDR3 is 15 amino acids. CDR3 sequence: CASSNSGTDSYEQYF. CDR3 DNA: TGTGCCAGCAGCAATAGCGGGACGGACTCCTACGAGCAGTACTTC.

This clone has just one count. The chain links TRBV7-8 to TRBJ2-2; 7 nucleotides align to TRBD1. Per germline, CDR1 SGHVS and CDR2 FQNEAQ. This CDR3 is 18 amino acids long. Germline trimming cut 2 bases from V and 2 bases from J; bases unmatched to any gene: 11. In DNA, the CDR3 is TGTGCCAGCAGCTTAACAAACACCGGGACAGTCAACACCGGGGAGCTGTTTTTT. It is translated as CASSLTNTGTVNTGELFF.

This chain uses TRBV27 with TRBJ2-2; 10 positions match TRBD2. The CDR3 spans 17 residues. Germline CDR1 reads MNHEY; CDR2 reads SMNVEV (reference sequence). V lost 0 bases to trimming and J lost 2 bases; unmatched junction nucleotides: 3. Here the CDR3 DNA reads TGTGCCAGCAGTTTATCAACTAGCGGGACAAACACCGGGGAGCTGTTTTTT. It yields the protein CASSLSTSGTNTGELFF.

The chain has TRBV3-1 (or the pseudogene TRBV3-2) and TRBJ1-1; 12 nucleotides align to TRBD1. V dropped 6 bases and J dropped 6; count of bases not matched to a gene: 11. CDR1 and CDR2 from the germline V gene are LGHDT and YNNKEL (reference sequence). CDR3 size: 16 residues. In DNA form, the CDR3 reads TGTGCCAGCAGACCCCGGGACAGGGGGCGGACGTCTGAAGCTTTCTTT. Its translation is CASRPRDRGRTSEAFF.

V usage is TRBV19 and J usage is TRBJ2-3; possibly TRBD1 for D (6 bases). Trimming removed 5 bases at V and 4 bases at J, with 16 bases between. Germline V lookup: CDR1 LNHDA, CDR2 SQIVND (reference sequence). The CDR3 is 15 residues long. DNA of the CDR3: TGTGCCAGTAGTCAACAGGGAAGGACCTCAGATACGCAGTATTTT. As protein: CASSQQGRTSDTQYF.

The chain recombines TRBV4-1 with TRBJ2-2; TRBD1 is a possible D gene (5 bases). This CDR3 region has 15 residues. Trimming removed 1 base at V and 2 bases at J, with 8 bases between. Germline V gives CDR1 MGHRA, CDR2 YSYEKL. CDR3 protein: CASSQGTYNTGELFF. Here the CDR3 DNA reads TGCGCCAGCAGCCAAGGGACATATAACACCGGGGAGCTGTTTTTT.

Points on this clone: The junction departs from germline at one end; a sequencing error may be responsible. This chain links TRBV4-1 with TRBJ2-7; 10 positions match TRBD1. The CDR3 length is 17 residues. Germline V lookup: CDR1 MGHRA, CDR2 YSYEKL. The CDR3 bases are TGCGCCAGCAGCCAAATGACAGGGGGCACTTTTTCCTCCGAGCAGTACTTC. Translated: CASSQMTGGTFSSEQYF.

The chain is built from TRBV5-1 and TRBJ2-6; tentative D call: TRBD2 (5 bases). V lost 4 bases and J 1 base, leaving 9 bases between the germline ends. Germline CDR1 SGHRS, CDR2 YFSETQ. This CDR3 has 15 amino acids. DNA for the CDR3: TGCGCCAGCAGCACACCGGGGTCTGGGGCCAACGTCCTGACTTTC. Its protein is CASSTPGSGANVLTF.

The rearrangement links TRBV4-1 to TRBJ2-7; a weak D match, TRBD2 (6 bases). The length of the CDR3 is 15 residues. CDR1 MGHRA and CDR2 YSYEKL come from the germline V gene. V dropped 5 bases and J dropped 2 bases, with 16 bases sitting between them. CDR3 loop: CASSLSGTDAYEQYF. The CDR3 region has the DNA TGCGCCAGCAGCTTGTCCGGGACTGATGCCTACGAGCAGTACTTC.

The chain recombines TRBV2 with TRBJ1-6; D is perhaps TRBD1 (6 bases). CDR3 length: 13 amino acids. Germline loops: CDR1 SNHLY, CDR2 FYNNEI. Trimming pared 7 bases from V and 7 bases from J, leaving 11 bases between. Written as DNA, the CDR3 is TGTGCCAGCAAAGGGCAGGGGAATTCACCCCTCCACTTT. Translation gives CASKGQGNSPLHF.

The chain employs TRBV2 and TRBJ2-7, with D possibly TRBD2 on 6 matching bases. The CDR3 spans 13 residues. The germline V gene encodes CDR1 SNHLY and CDR2 FYNNEI. Trimming took off 11 bases at V and 0 bases at J, with 14 bases between the two ends. CDR3 sequence (DNA): TGTGCCTCCCGCGGGACGGTCTCCTACGAGCAGTACTTC. Translation gives CASRGTVSYEQYF.